The entry that follows covers one T cell receptor beta chain sequence. Germline V gives CDR1 MNHNS, CDR2 SASEGT. V lost 4 bases, J lost 6 bases, and 18 bases lay in between. The CDR3 is made up of 15 amino acids. Repertoires were generated with immunoSEQ multiplex PCR, while TCRdb's copy carries only in-frame clones and drops some. This repertoire shows about 79,000 clones, 94% found once; its top ten account for about 0.24%. The data derive from a study of technical replicates of blood from several donors. The receptor comes from a human donor in good health. The sequenced material came from T cells isolated from PBMCs. The genes are TRBV6-1 and TRBJ1-1; D not resolved. Written as DNA, the CDR3 is TGTGCCAGCAGTGGAGAGAAAGGACTTGGGCCTGAAGCTTTCTTT. It encodes CASSGEKGLGPEAFF.